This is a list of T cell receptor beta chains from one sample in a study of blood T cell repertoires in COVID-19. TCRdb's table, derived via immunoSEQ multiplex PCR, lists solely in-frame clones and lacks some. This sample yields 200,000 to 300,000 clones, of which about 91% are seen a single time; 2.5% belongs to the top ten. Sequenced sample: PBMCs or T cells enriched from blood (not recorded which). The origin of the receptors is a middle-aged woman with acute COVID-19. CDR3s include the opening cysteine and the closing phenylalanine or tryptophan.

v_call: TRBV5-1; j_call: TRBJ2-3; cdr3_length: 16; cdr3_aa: CASSLAGLGGTDTQYF
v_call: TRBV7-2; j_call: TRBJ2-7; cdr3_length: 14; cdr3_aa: CASSLEPVSYEQYF
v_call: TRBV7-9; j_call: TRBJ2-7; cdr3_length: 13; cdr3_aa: CASSLETGGKQYF
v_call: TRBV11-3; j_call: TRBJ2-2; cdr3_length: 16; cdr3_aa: CASSPPGTGHTGELFF
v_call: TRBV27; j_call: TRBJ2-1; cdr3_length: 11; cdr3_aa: CASSYRDRGFF
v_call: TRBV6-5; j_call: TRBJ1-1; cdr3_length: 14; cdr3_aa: CASTRPGPNTEAFF
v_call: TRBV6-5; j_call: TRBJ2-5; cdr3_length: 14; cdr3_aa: CASSPRQLQETQYF
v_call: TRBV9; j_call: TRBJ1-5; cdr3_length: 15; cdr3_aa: CASSPGTGGNQPQHF
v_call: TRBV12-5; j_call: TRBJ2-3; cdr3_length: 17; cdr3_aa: CASGPGQGGNGADTQYF
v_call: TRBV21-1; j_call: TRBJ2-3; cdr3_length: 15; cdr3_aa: CASSKASGCPDTQYF
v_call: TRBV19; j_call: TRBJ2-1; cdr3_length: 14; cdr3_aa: CASSVQGAGGEQFF
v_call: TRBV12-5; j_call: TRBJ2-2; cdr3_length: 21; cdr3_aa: CASGLDHKRGQGARVTGELFF
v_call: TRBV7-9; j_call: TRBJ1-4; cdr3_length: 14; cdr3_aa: CASRRTGEGEKLFF
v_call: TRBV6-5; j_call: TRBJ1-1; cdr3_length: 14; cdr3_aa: CASSLRNMNTEAFF
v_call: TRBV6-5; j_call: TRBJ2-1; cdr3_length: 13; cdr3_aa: CAHQGPGYNEQFF
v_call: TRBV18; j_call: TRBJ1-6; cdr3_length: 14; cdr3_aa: CASSHGTANSPLHF
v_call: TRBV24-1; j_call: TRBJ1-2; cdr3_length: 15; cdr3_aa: CATSESYTGINGYTF
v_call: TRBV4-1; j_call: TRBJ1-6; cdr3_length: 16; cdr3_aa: CASSQVGTADNSPLHF
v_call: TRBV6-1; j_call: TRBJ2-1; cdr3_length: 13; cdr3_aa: CASSRDSYNEQFF
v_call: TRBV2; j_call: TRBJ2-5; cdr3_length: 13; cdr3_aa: CASSGQTQETQYF
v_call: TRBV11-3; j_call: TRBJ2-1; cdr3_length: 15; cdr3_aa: CASSPLAGSYNEQFF
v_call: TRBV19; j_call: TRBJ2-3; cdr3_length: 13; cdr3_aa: CASSPGGQDTQYF
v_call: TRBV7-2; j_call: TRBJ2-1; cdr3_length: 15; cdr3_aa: CASKELADSYNEQFF
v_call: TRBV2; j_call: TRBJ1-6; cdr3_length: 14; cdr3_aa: CASKGTGQYSPLHF
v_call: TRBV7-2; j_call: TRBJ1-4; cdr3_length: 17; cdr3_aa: CASSLKRRTPTNEKLFF
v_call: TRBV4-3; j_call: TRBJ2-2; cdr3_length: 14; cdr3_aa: CASSQLADTGELFF
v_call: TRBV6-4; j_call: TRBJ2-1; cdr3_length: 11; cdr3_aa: CASSDNNEQFF
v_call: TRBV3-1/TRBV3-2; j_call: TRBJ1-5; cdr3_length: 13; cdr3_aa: CASSQGGGSPQHF
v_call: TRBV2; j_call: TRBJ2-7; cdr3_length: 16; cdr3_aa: CASRVSPPDAGYEQYF
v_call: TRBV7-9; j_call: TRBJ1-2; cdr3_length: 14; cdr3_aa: CASSLGSGGYGYTF
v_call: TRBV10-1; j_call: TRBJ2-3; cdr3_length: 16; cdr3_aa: CASSVSSGSGSDTQYF
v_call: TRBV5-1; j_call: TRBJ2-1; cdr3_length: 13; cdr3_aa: CASRDRGHDEQFF
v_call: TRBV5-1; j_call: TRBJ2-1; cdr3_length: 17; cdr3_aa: CASSVSFSGRAGYEQFF
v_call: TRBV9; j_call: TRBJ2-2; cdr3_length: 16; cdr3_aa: CASSTGLSLNTGELFF
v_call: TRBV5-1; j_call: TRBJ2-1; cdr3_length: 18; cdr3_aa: CASSPGLAGGLHHNEQFF
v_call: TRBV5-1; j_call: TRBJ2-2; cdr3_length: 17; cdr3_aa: CASSGGFGQGTAGELFF
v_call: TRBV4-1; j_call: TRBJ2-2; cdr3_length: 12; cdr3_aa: CASSHRTGELFF
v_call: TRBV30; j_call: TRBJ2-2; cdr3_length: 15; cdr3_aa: CARNLGAKDTGELFF
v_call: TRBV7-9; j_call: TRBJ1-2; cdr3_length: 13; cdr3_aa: CASTLPGTALYTF
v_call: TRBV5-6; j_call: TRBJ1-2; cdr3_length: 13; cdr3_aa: CASSRRANYGYTF
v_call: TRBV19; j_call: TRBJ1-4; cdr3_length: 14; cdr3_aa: CASSTGGSGEKLFF
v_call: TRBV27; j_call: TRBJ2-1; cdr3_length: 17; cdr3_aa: CASSFRGIARSYNEQFF
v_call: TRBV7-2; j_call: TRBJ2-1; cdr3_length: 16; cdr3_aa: CASHSGGRGSYNEQFF
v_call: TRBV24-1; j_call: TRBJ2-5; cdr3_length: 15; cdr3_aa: CATSEGTLPGETQYF
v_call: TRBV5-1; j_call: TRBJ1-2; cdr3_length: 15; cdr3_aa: CASSLTSDANYGYTF